This T cell receptor beta chain stems from a study of regulatory T cells in long-lasting Graves disease. General study results and limits: Owing to a sample size that was small, accuracy may have been reduced. There were preferences for TRBV28, TRBJ1-2 and TRBJ2-5 in persistent disease.

Per germline, CDR1 MNHNS and CDR2 SASEGT. V dropped 6 bases and J dropped 0; count of bases not matched to a gene: 11. CDR3 length: 17 amino acids. The time point denotes: newly diagnosed GD, antithyroid drugs for less than 3 months. Construction of the TCR library relied on RNA isolated from PBMCs. Roughly 9 milliliters of peripheral blood were drawn into EDTA tubes. Points on this clonotype: The antigen remains unidentified.

CDR3 regions were amplified by Arm-PCR using iRepertoire HTBI primers to build TCR beta libraries. TCRdb fed the multiplex PCR reads into MiXCR, producing one record per CDR3 protein. The table has 200,000 to 250,000 distinct CDR3 sequences, around 17% seen once. Sequencing was performed on peripheral blood mononuclear cells (PBMCs), taken at new diagnosis, from a patient treated with antithyroid drugs. The TCR originated in a female donor with Graves disease. The chain is built from TRBV6-1 and TRBJ2-4; 7 positions match TRBD1. CDR3 nucleotide sequence: TGTGCCAGCAGGGGCCTCGGACAGGCGATAGCCAAAAACATTCAGTACTTC. It encodes CASRGLGQAIAKNIQYF.